These T cell receptor beta chains were read from a single sample in a study of OX40 agonist ivuxolimab in advanced cancers. The protocol was immunoSEQ multiplex PCR, while the TCRdb copy is restricted to in-frame clones and leaves out a portion. The data show almost 85,000 clones, with roughly 94% seen just once and approximately 11% held by the top ten. Material: CD4+ or CD8+ T cells sorted from blood, obtained in a trial of the OX40 agonist ivuxolimab. All receptors derive from an adult with an advanced solid tumor such as melanoma, head and neck, liver or kidney cancer. Each CDR3 is given with its conserved first and last residue. Each record gives: clone size, J gene, D gene, V gene, CDR3 DNA, CDR3 protein. The D gene is left open where the match is weak. Where a row states a size, it is once, few, many or the class of an expanded clone; other rows omit it.

>-|TRBJ2-7|TRBD2|TRBV9
TGTGCCAGCAGCGTTGGGGGGTGGGGAGCGGGAGCCTACGAGCAGTACTTC
CASSVGGWGAGAYEQYF
>-|TRBJ1-5|-|TRBV7-2
TGTGCCAGCAGCTTAGCGGACCCTTATAGCAATCAGCCCCAGCATTTT
CASSLADPYSNQPQHF
>-|TRBJ2-7|TRBD2|TRBV4-2
TGTGCCAGCAGCGAAAGACTAGCGGGAGGCTACGAGCAGTACTTC
CASSERLAGGYEQYF
>-|TRBJ2-1|-|TRBV7-9
TGTGCCAGCAGCGTCCGGGCCGGGGTCAATGAGCAGTTCTTC
CASSVRAGVNEQFF
>-|TRBJ2-5|-|TRBV6-6
TGTGCCAGCAGTTACCGTAGTTCGGAGACCCAGTACTTC
CASSYRSSETQYF
>-|TRBJ2-7|-|TRBV6-6
TGTGCCAGCAGTTACTCACAGGGTTACGAGCAGTACTTC
CASSYSQGYEQYF
>-|TRBJ2-5|TRBD2|TRBV7-8
TGTGCCAGCAGCTTACCGGGACTAGCGGGAGGTCTGGAGACCCAGTACTTC
CASSLPGLAGGLETQYF
>-|TRBJ2-7|-|TRBV27
TGTGCCAGCAGTTCCGAGTCGAACGAGCAGTACTTC
CASSSESNEQYF
>once|TRBJ2-1|-|TRBV19
TGTGCCAGTAGTACAGCGGGTATGCTACTGAGCTCCTACAATGAGCAGTTCTTC
CASSTAGMLLSSYNEQFF
>once|TRBJ2-7|-|TRBV2
TGTGCCAGCAGTGAACGCCAGTCCACAGAACATTGCGAGCAGTACTTC
CASSERQSTEHCEQYF
>once|TRBJ2-2|-|TRBV5-1
TGCGCCAGCAGCTTAGTAGGAACTGGGCGCGCGAACACCGGGGAGCTGTTTTTT
CASSLVGTGRANTGELFF
>few|TRBJ2-7|TRBD1|TRBV4-3
TGCGCCAGCAGCCTAAACAGGGGGCGGTCGGGCGAGCAGTACTTC
CASSLNRGRSGEQYF
>-|TRBJ2-2|TRBD1|TRBV7-2
TGTGCCAGCAGCTACGGGACAGGGGGTTACACCGGGGAGCTGTTTTTT
CASSYGTGGYTGELFF
>-|TRBJ1-2|TRBD1|TRBV7-2
TGTGCCAGCAGCGAGACAGGGTTCGACTATGGCTACACCTTC
CASSETGFDYGYTF
>-|TRBJ2-3|TRBD1|TRBV7-9
TGTGCCAGCAGCTCCACAGGGGCGCTAGGCTCAGGTACGCAGTATTTT
CASSSTGALGSGTQYF
>-|TRBJ2-6|-|TRBV11-2
TGTGCCAGCAGCCCGTCGCGCTTTCCTGGGGCCAACGTCCTGACTTTC
CASSPSRFPGANVLTF
>-|TRBJ2-7|-|TRBV7-2
TGTGCCAGCAGCTCCGGGACTTTCTCCTCCTACGAGCAGTACTTC
CASSSGTFSSYEQYF
>-|TRBJ2-3|-|TRBV2
TGTGCCAGCAGTGAACTTCGAGGAGATACGCAGTATTTT
CASSELRGDTQYF